This record concerns one TCR beta chain sequence. Its antigen is as yet unknown. V dropped 3 bases and J dropped 4; count of bases not matched to a gene: 2. Germline CDR1 and CDR2: SNHLY and FYNNEI. The CDR3 extends over 16 amino acids. Each donor was a healthy Caucasian individual from Russia, aged 6 to 90. Each sample yielded at least 6 million isolated PBMCs. This sample was included in a study of blood T cells in healthy people across ages. Study results and caveats: It was not possible, with unsorted PBMCs, to conclusively compare naive and antigen-experienced cells.

With a J-beta primer mix and a sample-barcoded 5' primer, a second PCR ran roughly 7 to 11 cycles. With 12 random nucleotides, a template-switch adaptor tagged each individual cDNA molecule. TCRdb called the 5' RACE reads again in MiXCR, with one record for every CDR3 protein. Of around 710,000 distinct CDR3 sequences in the sample, about 40% were seen once. The clonotype originates from an older woman in good health. The material sequenced was blood. The chain has TRBV2 and TRBJ1-6; TRBD1 matches at 11 bases. Here the CDR3 reads CASSDWDRGYNSPLHF. The CDR3 DNA reads TGTGCCAGCAGTGATTGGGACAGGGGGTATAATTCACCCCTCCACTTT.